This T cell receptor beta chain was found in a study of CD8 T cells in Susac syndrome. Included as multiple sclerosis controls were treatment-naive patients who had stable or active relapsing-remitting disease. TEMRA cells were enriched by FACS, and CD4+ and CD8+ T cells were negatively isolated. RNA amounts of about 0.5 to 1 ug underwent reverse transcription with random hexamers. The immunoSEQ assay covered 54 Vbeta and 13 Jbeta segments for CDR3. TCRdb re-derived calls from the immunoSEQ multiplex PCR reads in MiXCR, one entry per CDR3 protein. The sample lists 130,000 or so distinct CDR3 sequences; 80% to 85% were seen once. Germline trimming cut 5 bases from V and 3 bases from J; bases unmatched to any gene: 5. Germline assignment: CDR1 SGHKS and CDR2 YYEKEE (reference sequence). This CDR3 region has 14 residues.

The receptor comes from a human donor with multiple sclerosis. This chain uses TRBV5-5 with TRBJ2-7; 10 bases align to TRBD1. The sample was CD8+ T cells from PBMCs. The CDR3 here is CASRPRDRGYEQYF. The CDR3 coding sequence is TGTGCCAGCAGGCCCCGGGACAGGGGCTACGAGCAGTACTTC.